This entry lists 22 T cell receptor beta chains sequenced from one sample in a study of CXCR3-negative and CXCR3-positive naive CD8 T cells. Whole-study findings and limits: The TRB CDR3s that CXCR3-positive naive cells carried were more hydrophobic than those of CXCR3-negative naive cells.

The TRB libraries of cDNA were built by UMI-labeled 5' RACE. TCRdb re-called the 5' RACE reads and shows each CDR3 protein once, DNA omitted. The table counts 90,000 to 150,000 distinct CDR3 sequences; just over 0.35% lies in the top ten. Their recognized antigens are unknown. Sequencing was performed on naive CXCR3+ CD8+ T cells from blood. Subset specified: CD45RO-CCR7+CD27+CD95- naive CD8+ T cells expressing CXCR3 (TNR3+). Source of these receptors: a human donor in good health. Some clones in this sample may be carry-over from other donors' samples.

The genes are TRBV4-2 and TRBJ2-7; TCRdb picks TRBD2, but there is no DNA to check that call. Germline V gene sequence: CDR1 LGHNA, CDR2 YNFKEQ. The CDR3 sequence is 15 residues long. The CDR3 protein is CASSQLLAGGYEQYF.

The rearrangement joins TRBV28 to TRBJ1-1; checking the TCRdb D call of TRBD1 is not possible without DNA. The CDR3 length is 16 residues. Germline CDR1 and CDR2: MDHEN and SYDVKM. CDR3: CASSSHPGHGNTEAFF.

The V and J genes are TRBV27 and TRBJ2-7. The CDR3 has 13 residues. Germline-derived CDR1 and CDR2 are MNHEY and SMNVEV (reference sequence). CDR3 in amino acids: CASSFRYSYEQYF.

The chain uses TRBV4-1 and TRBJ2-3. The CDR3 loop spans 12 amino acids. Per germline, CDR1 MGHRA and CDR2 YSYEKL. CDR3 region: CANSQGLGPQYF.

CDR3 protein: CASSSSGAASTYEQYF. The genes are TRBV13 and TRBJ2-7; TCRdb calls TRBD1, which cannot be checked without DNA. The germline CDR1 and CDR2 sequences are PRHDT and FYEKMQ (reference sequence). This CDR3 is 16 amino acids long.

This chain links TRBV28 with TRBJ2-7; the D call of TRBD1 rests on TCRdb alone, since no DNA is present to check it. Per the germline V gene, CDR1 is MDHEN and CDR2 is SYDVKM. The CDR3 covers 14 residues. The CDR3 region is CASSTYDRFYEQYF.

The chain joins TRBV20-1 to TRBJ2-7; the D call of TRBD2 rests on TCRdb alone, since no DNA is present to check it. The length of the CDR3 is 14 residues. Germline CDR1 reads DFQATT; CDR2 reads SNEGSKA (reference sequence). The CDR3 region is CSAHSEELSYEQYF.

The chain has TRBV20-1 and TRBJ2-1; TCRdb indicates TRBD2, and absent DNA this call remains unverified. This CDR3 region has 18 residues. Germline-derived CDR1 and CDR2 are DFQATT and SNEGSKA (reference sequence). This CDR3 is CSARDPALAGVIYNEQFF.

The chain joins TRBV7-3 to TRBJ1-1; TCRdb calls TRBD1, which cannot be checked without DNA. The germline V gene encodes CDR1 SGHTA and CDR2 FQGTGA. The CDR3 is 17 residues long. The CDR3 sequence is CASSLSRGPRRNTEAFF. The full variable domain, with the rest looked up from reference TRBV7-3 and TRBJ1-1, is GAGVSQTPSNKVTEKGKYVELRCDPISGHTALYWYRQSLGQGPEFLIYFQGTGAADDSGLPNDRFFAVRPEGSVSTLKIQRTERGDSAVYLCASSLSRGPRRNTEAFFGQGTRLTVV.

The gene calls are TRBV7-9 and TRBJ2-1; no DNA is available, so the TRBD1 call from TCRdb remains unchecked. The CDR3 runs to 17 residues. The germline CDR1 and CDR2 sequences are SEHNR and FQNEAQ (reference sequence). CDR3 region: CASSPHLDTVSYNEQFF.

The CDR3 spells CASSQGALQETQYF. This chain connects TRBV4-1 to TRBJ2-5. CDR3 length: 14 residues. Germline-derived CDR1 and CDR2 are MGHRA and YSYEKL.

The chain recombines TRBV5-6 with TRBJ2-7; TCRdb proposes TRBD1, but this gene call is untestable without DNA. Germline-derived CDR1 and CDR2 are SGHDT and YYEEEE. CDR3 length equals 18 residues. CDR3 in amino acids: CASSLDITTGGPRGEQYF.

CDR3 protein: CASSHSGRGLIVAKNIQYF. This chain links TRBV23-1 with TRBJ2-4; there is no DNA to check the TCRdb D call of TRBD1. TRBV23-1 is an ORF, and what it does is uncertain. The CDR3 is 19 residues long.

V and J are TRBV12-3 or TRBV12-4 and TRBJ2-7; with no DNA, the TCRdb D assignment of TRBD2 cannot be verified. The CDR3 runs to 17 residues. CDR3 sequence reads: CASSQVLAGGPFYEQYF.

V gene TRBV5-5 combines with J gene TRBJ2-1. CDR3 length: 12 amino acids. Germline loops: CDR1 SGHKS, CDR2 YYEKEE (reference sequence). The CDR3 is CASSLIGFEQFF.

The V and J genes are TRBV2 and TRBJ2-5; as DNA is missing, the TRBD1 call by TCRdb cannot be tested. This CDR3 region has 14 residues. Germline CDR1 is SNHLY and CDR2 is FYNNEI. The CDR3 sequence is CASTLGGGRETQYF.

The chain combines TRBV4-1 with TRBJ1-1. The CDR3 consists of 15 residues. CDR1 and CDR2 from the germline V gene are MGHRA and YSYEKL. The CDR3: CASSQGSLGGTEAFF.

The chain recombines TRBV28 with TRBJ2-1; TCRdb picks TRBD1, but there is no DNA to check that call. The CDR3 is 14 residues long. Germline values: CDR1 MDHEN, CDR2 SYDVKM. The CDR3 reads CASSLGGRPREQFF.

This chain uses TRBV6-2 or TRBV6-3 with TRBJ1-2. CDR3 size: 14 residues. Germline V gene data show CDR1 as MNHEY and CDR2 as SVGEGT. The CDR3 sequence is CASSPLQLDYGYTF.

The rearrangement links TRBV28 to TRBJ2-1; TCRdb returns TRBD2, unconfirmable since there is no DNA. CDR1 and CDR2 (germline): MDHEN, SYDVKM. The CDR3 covers 14 residues. CDR3 in amino acids: CASSLRGGNNEQFF.

The chain employs TRBV5-1 and TRBJ1-2; checking the TCRdb D call of TRBD1 is not possible without DNA. Germline CDR1 reads SGHRS; CDR2 reads YFSETQ. The CDR3 length is 13 residues. This chain's CDR3 is CASRDSINYGYTF.

The chain couples TRBV25-1 to TRBJ2-7; the TCRdb D gene call, TRBD1, has no DNA to confirm it. Germline V gives CDR1 MGHDK, CDR2 SYGVNS. There are 12 residues in the CDR3. The CDR3: CASSAGVGEQYF.